The 24 T cell receptor beta chains reported below all come from one sample, sequenced in a study of post-analysis software for immune sequencing data. Regarding the study as a whole: The five TRBV segments detected at higher frequency in patients than in controls included TRBV5-6, TRBV5-1 and TRBV20-1.

Unique molecular identifiers tagged the TCR beta cDNA libraries. MiXCR, run by TCRdb on the PCR reads, gives a single entry per CDR3 protein. The table has some 890,000 distinct CDR3 sequences, under 70% seen once. No antigens are known for them. Sequencing input: blood. These receptor sequences come from a girl aged 10 to 17 with multiple sclerosis.

V usage is TRBV7-2 and J usage is TRBJ2-4; tentatively, D is TRBD1 (6 bases). V dropped 5 bases and J dropped 13 bases, with 21 bases sitting between them. CDR3 length: 14 amino acids. CDR1 and CDR2 from the germline V gene are SGHTA and FQGNSA. The CDR3 bases are TGTGCCAGCAGCCAAACGGGCCGAACGAGGGGGCAGTACTTC. It is translated as CASSQTGRTRGQYF. The complete variable domain, with remaining parts taken from reference TRBV7-2 and TRBJ2-4, reads GAGVSQSPSNKVTEKGKDVELRCDPISGHTALYWYRQSLGQGLEFLIYFQGNSAPDKSGLPSDRFSAERTGGSVSTLTIQRTQQEDSAVYLCASSQTGRTRGQYFGAGTRLSVL.

This rearrangement joins TRBV5-1 to TRBJ2-7, with D unresolved. Trimming removed 0 bases at V and 2 bases at J, with 9 bases between. Germline CDR1 reads SGHRS; CDR2 reads YFSETQ. This CDR3 has 14 residues. CDR3 sequence: CASSLGSSTYEQYF. The CDR3 DNA reads as TGCGCCAGCAGCTTGGGGTCCTCCACCTACGAGCAGTACTTC.

This clonotype appeared a few times. The chain links TRBV27 to TRBJ2-1, with a weak D call TRBD2 (6 bases). Trimming took 1 base from V and 6 from J, leaving 10 bases between them. The CDR3 runs 14 residues. Germline-derived CDR1 and CDR2 are MNHEY and SMNVEV (reference sequence). The CDR3 is CASSLYSGGNEQFF. The CDR3, as DNA: TGTGCCAGCAGTTTATATTCCGGGGGCAATGAGCAGTTCTTC.

CDR3 in DNA: TGTGCCAGCAGCTTAGGTATAGGGTTGACCAAAAACATTCAGTACTTC. Amino acids: CASSLGIGLTKNIQYF. The rearrangement uses TRBV7-2 and TRBJ2-4; D remains ambiguous. Germline lookup yields CDR1 SGHTA and CDR2 FQGNSA. Trimming took off 1 base at V and 2 bases at J, with 12 bases between the two ends. The CDR3 spans 16 residues.

The J gene is TRBJ2-7, the V gene TRBV29-1; 10 bases align to TRBD1. CDR3 length: 14 residues. Germline CDR1 reads SQVTM; CDR2 reads ANQGSEA. V gave up 6 bases and J gave up 1 base; unmatched junction bases: 6. CDR3 sequence (DNA): TGCAGCGTCTGGGACAGGGGACTTTCCTACGAGCAGTACTTC. It specifies CSVWDRGLSYEQYF.

The chain carries TRBV12-3 or TRBV12-4 and TRBJ2-1; 7 nucleotides align to TRBD1. The CDR3 has 15 residues. Trimming removed 5 bases from V and 3 bases from J; junction bases left unmatched: 7. The CDR3 loop reads CASSAHQGVYNEQFF. DNA for the CDR3: TGTGCCAGCAGTGCGCATCAGGGGGTCTACAATGAGCAGTTCTTC.

As concerns this clonotype: Sequence at one end of the junction differs from germline and may be a read error. V and J are TRBV5-1 and TRBJ2-5; TRBD2 might be the D (6 bases). Germline V gene data show CDR1 as SGHRS and CDR2 as YFSETQ. The CDR3 is 14 amino acids. This CDR3 reads CASSSGTLQGTQYF. DNA of the CDR3: TGCGCCAGCAGTTCCGGGACTTTACAAGGGACCCAGTACTTC.

V usage is TRBV29-1 and J usage is TRBJ2-3; D is perhaps TRBD2 (6 bases). CDR1 is SQVTM, CDR2 ANQGSEA, per germline. Trimming took 3 bases from V and 3 from J, leaving 7 bases between them. The CDR3 runs to 12 residues. The CDR3 spells CSVDLATDTQYF. In DNA form, the CDR3 reads TGCAGCGTTGATCTAGCGACAGATACGCAGTATTTT.

The chain joins TRBV6-5 to TRBJ1-2; 10 bases map to TRBD1. The CDR3 sequence is 15 residues long. Germline CDR1 and CDR2: MNHEY and SVGAGI. V lost 6 bases, J lost 8 bases, and 12 bases stayed unmatched. As DNA, the CDR3 is TGTGCCAGCAGACCTATCCTGGACAGGGGGAGGGGCTACACCTTC. This encodes CASRPILDRGRGYTF.

With regard to this clonotype: The germline gene is not matched at one end of the junction; a read error may be the cause. This sequence joins TRBV3-1 and TRBJ2-3; perhaps TRBD1 as D (6 bases). Germline CDR1 is LGHDT and CDR2 is YNNKEL (reference sequence). The CDR3 consists of 14 residues. DNA for the CDR3: TGTGTCAGCAGCCCCAGAAGACAGGAAGATACGCAGTATTTT. Translation gives CVSSPRRQEDTQYF.

This clonotype came up once. The chain links TRBV13 to TRBJ2-5; TRBD2 is a possible D gene (6 bases). This CDR3 comprises 15 residues. The germline gives CDR1 PRHDT, CDR2 FYEKMQ (reference sequence). Trimming left V 0 bases short and J 7 bases short, with 15 bases between. CDR3 coding DNA: TGTGCCAGCAGCTTAGGCGGGAGTACGTTGGGGACCCAGTACTTC. Its translation is CASSLGGSTLGTQYF. The variable domain in full, with the rest retrieved from reference TRBV13 and TRBJ2-5, is AAGVIQSPRHLIKEKRETATLKCYPIPRHDTVYWYQQGPGQDPQFLISFYEKMQSDKGSIPDRFSAQQFSDYHSELNMSSLELGDSALYFCASSLGGSTLGTQYFGPGTRLLVL.

The gene calls are TRBV2 and TRBJ1-4; no definite D call. The length of the CDR3 is 13 residues. Germline assignment: CDR1 SNHLY and CDR2 FYNNEI. V lost 7 bases and J lost 3, with 9 bases in between. In DNA, the CDR3 is TGTGCCAGCAAAGGGCAGGCTAATGAAAAACTGTTTTTT. Translation: CASKGQANEKLFF.

This clonotype was observed a few times. The V gene is TRBV12-3 or TRBV12-4, the J gene TRBJ2-7; 9 positions agree with TRBD1. This CDR3 has 14 residues. The ends lost 6 bases at V and 1 base at J; junction bases unmatched: 4. CDR3 in DNA: TGTGCCAGCAGCGAGGGACAGGGTTCCTACGAGCAGTACTTC. It encodes CASSEGQGSYEQYF.

The V gene is TRBV9, the J gene TRBJ2-4; TRBD1 aligns across 10 bases. The CDR3 has 15 amino acids. Losses at the gene ends were 1 base for V and 9 bases for J; bases not matched to a gene: 7. Per germline, CDR1 SGDLS and CDR2 YYNGEE. The CDR3 DNA follows: TGTGCCAGCAGCGTACATGGGACAGGGGAACCCATTCAGTACTTC. This gives the protein CASSVHGTGEPIQYF.

This clonotype was seen a few times. V and J are TRBV7-9 and TRBJ2-1; a weak D match, TRBD1 (6 bases). The CDR3 is 14 amino acids. CDR1 and CDR2 (germline): SEHNR, FQNEAQ (reference sequence). Trimming removed 5 bases from V and 2 bases from J, with 10 bases in between. The CDR3 bases are TGTGCCAGCAGCCCGAGGGGGACCTACAATGAGCAGTTCTTC. Protein product: CASSPRGTYNEQFF.

This chain uses TRBV7-2 with TRBJ2-7, with 7 bases matching TRBD2. Near its end, the DNA agrees better with TRBJ2-5, so the J call may be wrong. The CDR3 extends over 18 amino acids. Germline CDR1 reads SGHTA; CDR2 reads FQGNSA. The CDR3 DNA is TGTGCCAGCAGCTTAGTGGGGGGGAGAGGAAGATCGCACGAGACCCAGTACTTC. It encodes CASSLVGGRGRSHETQYF.

V gene TRBV27 combines with J gene TRBJ1-4, with unresolved D. V dropped 4 bases and J dropped 3 bases, with 12 bases sitting between them. Germline values: CDR1 MNHEY, CDR2 SMNVEV (reference sequence). The CDR3 is 15 amino acids. In DNA form, the CDR3 reads TGTGCCAGCAGTTCCGACCGGGGTGCTAATGAAAAACTGTTTTTT. This codes for CASSSDRGANEKLFF.

This chain links TRBV12-3 or TRBV12-4 with TRBJ1-5; tentative D call: TRBD1 (5 bases). Trimming took off 3 bases at V and 1 base at J, with 10 bases between the two ends. There are 15 residues in the CDR3. DNA of the CDR3: TGTGCCAGCAGTTTCCGGGACGCAAGCAATCAGCCCCAGCATTTT. Translating it yields CASSFRDASNQPQHF.

This clonotype was observed a few times. The chain is built from TRBV29-1 and TRBJ1-2, with D hard to call. The CDR3 sequence is 13 residues long. Trimming cost V 2 bases and J 2 bases, with 9 bases left between them. Germline CDR1 SQVTM, CDR2 ANQGSEA. In DNA, the CDR3 is TGCAGCGTTGAAAGGCAGGCCAACTATGGCTACACCTTC. It specifies CSVERQANYGYTF.

This clonotype was observed a few times. This chain links TRBV18 with TRBJ1-2, with D perhaps TRBD1 (5 bases). The CDR3 runs to 15 residues. From germline, CDR1 is KGHSH and CDR2 LQKENI. Trimming stripped 0 bases from V and 8 bases from J, with 16 bases between. The CDR3 DNA sequence: TGTGCCAGCTCACCACCGGCCTTCTTCGAGGGGGGCTACACCTTC. It yields the protein CASSPPAFFEGGYTF.

Concerning this clonotype: At one end the junction does not follow the germline gene, possibly because of a read error. This chain connects TRBV4-1 to TRBJ2-5; 11 nucleotides match TRBD2. In germline, CDR1 is MGHRA, CDR2 YSYEKL. This CDR3 contains 15 residues. The CDR3 is CASSQELAGVETQCF. The CDR3 region has the DNA TGCGCCAGCAGCCAAGAACTAGCGGGAGTTGAGACCCAGTGCTTC.

In the case of this clonotype: The missing conserved phenylalanine or tryptophan at the end of this CDR3 makes a read error likely. V gene TRBV5-1 combines with J gene TRBJ2-5, with no clear D. This CDR3 is built from 15 residues. The germline CDR1 and CDR2 sequences are SGHRS and YFSETQ. V was trimmed by 0 bases and J by 5 bases, leaving 14 bases between them. The CDR3 region is CASSLAAALMETQYN. In DNA, the CDR3 is TGCGCCAGCAGCTTGGCCGCAGCGTTGATGGAGACCCAGTACAAC.

In this sample, this clonotype turned up once. The chain is built from TRBV6-5 and TRBJ2-6; 8 positions match TRBD1. The CDR3 extends over 16 amino acids. J was trimmed by 0 bases and V by 8 bases; bases with no gene match: 6. Germline assignment: CDR1 MNHEY and CDR2 SVGAGI. The CDR3, as DNA: TGTGCCAGCGGACAGGGCGTTATCTCTGGGGCCAACGTCCTGACTTTC. Residues: CASGQGVISGANVLTF.

The sample holds a few counts of this clonotype. The chain uses TRBV7-2 and TRBJ2-3; D is unclear. The CDR3 contains 12 residues. Germline V gene sequence: CDR1 SGHTA, CDR2 FQGNSA. The V end was cut by 4 bases, the J end by 4 bases, with 6 bases between. The CDR3 loop is CASSYYADTQYF. The DNA for the CDR3 is TGTGCCAGCAGCTATTACGCAGATACGCAGTATTTT.